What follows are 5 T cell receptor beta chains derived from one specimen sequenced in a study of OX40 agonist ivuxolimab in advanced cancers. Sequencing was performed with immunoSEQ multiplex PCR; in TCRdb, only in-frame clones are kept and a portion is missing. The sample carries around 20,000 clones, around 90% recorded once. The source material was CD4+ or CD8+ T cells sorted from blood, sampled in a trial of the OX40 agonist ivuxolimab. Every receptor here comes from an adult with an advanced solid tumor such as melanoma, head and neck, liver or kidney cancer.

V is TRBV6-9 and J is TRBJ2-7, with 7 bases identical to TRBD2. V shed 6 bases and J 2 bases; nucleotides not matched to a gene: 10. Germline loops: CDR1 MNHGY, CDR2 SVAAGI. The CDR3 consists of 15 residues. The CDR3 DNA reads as TGTGCCAGCAGGGACCTGGGAGGGGCGGCCTACGAGCAGTACTTC. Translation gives CASRDLGGAAYEQYF.

Written as DNA, the CDR3 is TGTGCCAGCAGCACTGGACTAGCGGGAGGGCCAGAGTCAGATACGCAGTATTTT. Residues: CASSTGLAGGPESDTQYF. The J gene is TRBJ2-3, the V gene TRBV11-2, with 15 bases lining up with TRBD2. This CDR3 region has 18 residues. J was trimmed by 4 bases and V by 5 bases; bases with no gene match: 10. The germline CDR1 and CDR2 sequences are SGHAT and FQNNGV.

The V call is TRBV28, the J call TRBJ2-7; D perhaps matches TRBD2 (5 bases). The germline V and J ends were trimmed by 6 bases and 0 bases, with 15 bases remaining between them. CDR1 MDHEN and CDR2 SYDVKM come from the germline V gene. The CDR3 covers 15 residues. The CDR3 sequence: CASRYGRGSSYEQYF. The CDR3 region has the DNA TGTGCCAGCAGGTACGGACGGGGAAGCTCCTACGAGCAGTACTTC.

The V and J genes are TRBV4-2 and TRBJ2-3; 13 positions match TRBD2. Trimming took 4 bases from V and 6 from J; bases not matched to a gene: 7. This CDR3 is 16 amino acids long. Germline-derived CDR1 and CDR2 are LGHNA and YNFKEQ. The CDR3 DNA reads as TGTGCCAGCAGCCCCGGACTAGCGGGAGCAGGTGATACGCAGTATTTT. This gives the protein CASSPGLAGAGDTQYF.

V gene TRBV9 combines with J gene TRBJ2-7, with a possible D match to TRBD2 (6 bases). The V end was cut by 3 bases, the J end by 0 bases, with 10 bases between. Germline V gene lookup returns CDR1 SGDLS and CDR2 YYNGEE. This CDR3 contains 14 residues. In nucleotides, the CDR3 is TGTGCCAGCAGCGGCCGGGACTTCTCCTACGAGCAGTACTTC. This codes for CASSGRDFSYEQYF.